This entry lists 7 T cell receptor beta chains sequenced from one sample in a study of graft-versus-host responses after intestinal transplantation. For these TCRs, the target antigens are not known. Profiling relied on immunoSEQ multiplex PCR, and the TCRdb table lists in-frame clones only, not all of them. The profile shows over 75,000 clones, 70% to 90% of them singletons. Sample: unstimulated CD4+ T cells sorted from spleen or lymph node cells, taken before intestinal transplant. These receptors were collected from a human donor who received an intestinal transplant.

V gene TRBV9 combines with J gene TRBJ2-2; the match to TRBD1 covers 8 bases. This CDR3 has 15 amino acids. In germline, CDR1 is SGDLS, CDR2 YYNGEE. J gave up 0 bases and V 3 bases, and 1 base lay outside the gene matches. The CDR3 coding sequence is TGTGCCAGCAGCGCGACAGGGGCGAACACCGGGGAGCTGTTTTTT. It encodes CASSATGANTGELFF. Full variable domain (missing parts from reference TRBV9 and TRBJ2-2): DSGVTQTPKHLITATGQRVTLRCSPRSGDLSVYWYQQSLDQGLQFLIQYYNGEERAKGNILERFSAQQFPDLHSELNLSSLELGDSALYFCASSATGANTGELFFGEGSRLTVL.

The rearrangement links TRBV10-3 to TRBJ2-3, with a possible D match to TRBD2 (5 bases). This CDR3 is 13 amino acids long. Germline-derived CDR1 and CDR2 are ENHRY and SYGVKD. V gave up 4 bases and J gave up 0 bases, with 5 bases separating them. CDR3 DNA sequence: TGTGCCATCAGTGGGACTAGCACAGATACGCAGTATTTT. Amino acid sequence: CAISGTSTDTQYF.

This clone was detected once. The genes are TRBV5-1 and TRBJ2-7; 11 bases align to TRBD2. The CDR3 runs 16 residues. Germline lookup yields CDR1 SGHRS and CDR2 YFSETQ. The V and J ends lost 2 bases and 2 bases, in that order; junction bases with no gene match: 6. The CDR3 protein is CASSLGSSGGPYEQYF. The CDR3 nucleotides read TGCGCCAGCAGCTTAGGTTCTAGCGGGGGGCCCTACGAGCAGTACTTC.

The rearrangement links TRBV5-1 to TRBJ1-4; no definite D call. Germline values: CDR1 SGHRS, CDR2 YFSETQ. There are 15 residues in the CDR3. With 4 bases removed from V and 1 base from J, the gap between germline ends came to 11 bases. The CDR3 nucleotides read TGCGCCAGCAGCCTACTCGGCGGAACTAATGAAAAACTGTTTTTT. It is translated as CASSLLGGTNEKLFF.

As DNA, the CDR3 is TGTGCCAGCAGTCGGGGGGTCGGGGGGGCCTACGAGCAGTACTTC. It yields the protein CASSRGVGGAYEQYF. The rearrangement links TRBV2 to TRBJ2-7, with 8 bases matching TRBD2. The CDR3 totals 15 residues. Germline CDR1 reads SNHLY; CDR2 reads FYNNEI. The V and J ends lost 5 bases and 2 bases, in that order; junction bases with no gene match: 8.

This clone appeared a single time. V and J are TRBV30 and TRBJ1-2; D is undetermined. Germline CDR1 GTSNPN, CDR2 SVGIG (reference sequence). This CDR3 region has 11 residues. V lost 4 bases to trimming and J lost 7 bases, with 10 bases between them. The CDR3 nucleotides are TGTGCCTGGAAAAAACTTGGTGGCTACACCTTC. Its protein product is CAWKKLGGYTF.

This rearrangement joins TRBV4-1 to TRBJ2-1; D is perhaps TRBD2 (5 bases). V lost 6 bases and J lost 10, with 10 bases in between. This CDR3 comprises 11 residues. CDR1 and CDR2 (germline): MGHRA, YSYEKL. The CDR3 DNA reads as TGCGCCAGCAGTACAAGCGGCGAGCAGTTCTTC. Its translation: CASSTSGEQFF.